This T cell receptor beta chain is drawn from a study of cytomegalovirus exposure and HLA in healthy donors. Study-level background: Early release data held around 82 million unique TCRs from HLA-typed donors.

This clone was seen only once. The antigen is not known. 13 Jbeta primers and 60 Vbeta primers were used for the PCR. Assay: immunoSEQ multiplex PCR; the TCRdb copy retains only in-frame clones and omits some. The table includes some 85,000 clones, about 81% detected once. The CDR3 sequence is 15 residues long. V lost 2 bases and J 5 bases, leaving 16 bases between the germline ends. Germline CDR1 and CDR2: SGHNT and YYREEE (reference sequence). Study findings and constraints: Some V segments could not be told apart, so they were left out, TRBV6-2 and TRBV6-3 among them. For presence/absence analyses, sequencing depth was assumed to be roughly uniform across donors. Sequencing likely caused a cluster of highly shared sequence variants.

This receptor was taken from a man aged 18 to 29 in good health and CMV-seronegative. Sequenced sample: PBMCs. The gene calls are TRBV5-4 and TRBJ1-2, with a tentative D call TRBD1 (5 bases). The CDR3 protein is CASSFELRDYYGYTF. The CDR3 nucleotides read TGTGCCAGCAGCTTTGAACTGCGGGACTATTATGGCTACACCTTC.